Listed here are 13 T cell receptor beta chains from one sample, sequenced in a study of T cell repertoires in cytomegalovirus infection. TCRdb processed the reads anew with MiXCR; each CDR3 protein has one entry. Of approximately 320,000 distinct CDR3 sequences listed, over 7.5% are singletons. Sequenced input: PBMCs. The source is a human donor in good health (CMV status not recorded). Some clones in this sample may be carry-over from other donors' samples.

This clonotype was found a few times. V gene TRBV27 combines with J gene TRBJ1-5, with D uncertain. V was pared by 3 bases and J by 2 bases, with 8 bases between. The germline CDR1 and CDR2 sequences are MNHEY and SMNVEV (reference sequence). This CDR3 spans 14 amino acids. The DNA for the CDR3 is TGTGCCAGCAGTTTGAAAGCGGGCAATCAGCCCCAGCATTTT. It specifies CASSLKAGNQPQHF.

This clonotype was found many times. The chain employs TRBV27 and TRBJ2-3; TRBD2 matches 7 bases. V trimming: 2 bases; J trimming: 3 bases; junction bases outside the gene matches: 5. The CDR3 runs 15 residues. CDR1 MNHEY and CDR2 SMNVEV come from the germline V gene (reference sequence). The CDR3 protein is CASSLREGLTDTQYF. Written as DNA, the CDR3 is TGTGCCAGCAGTTTAAGGGAGGGCCTGACAGATACGCAGTATTTT.

The J gene is TRBJ2-3, the V gene TRBV7-2, with D possibly matching TRBD2 (6 bases). CDR3 size: 15 residues. With 5 bases removed from V and 0 bases from J, the gap between germline ends came to 12 bases. Germline lookup yields CDR1 SGHTA and CDR2 FQGNSA. The CDR3 reads CASSVAGPSTDTQYF. The CDR3 nucleotides are TGTGCCAGCAGCGTTGCGGGGCCTAGCACAGATACGCAGTATTTT.

This clonotype has a count of ten or more. The rearrangement links TRBV12-3 or TRBV12-4 to TRBJ1-1, with D possibly TRBD1 on 5 matching bases. The CDR3 consists of 15 residues. V was cut by 5 bases and J by 0 bases, with 13 bases left in between. CDR3 DNA: TGTGCCAGCAGTGCTCTACAGGTCTTGAACACTGAAGCTTTCTTT. Its translation: CASSALQVLNTEAFF.

V usage is TRBV6-5 and J usage is TRBJ2-1; 8 bases map to TRBD2. V gave up 0 bases and J gave up 5 bases; unmatched junction bases: 9. The V gene's germline CDR1 is MNHEY and CDR2 SVGAGI. CDR3 length: 17 residues. CDR3 in DNA: TGTGCCAGCAGTTACTCGATCGGGACTAGTGAACACAATGAGCAGTTCTTC. Protein: CASSYSIGTSEHNEQFF.

This clonotype was seen more than once but under ten times. The rearrangement joins TRBV20-1 to TRBJ2-5, with TRBD2 matching over 12 bases. V shed 6 bases and J 4 bases; nucleotides not matched to a gene: 9. CDR1 DFQATT and CDR2 SNEGSKA come from the germline V gene (reference sequence). This CDR3 has 15 amino acids. The CDR3 spells CSAAWASGGAETQYF. DNA for the CDR3: TGCAGTGCGGCGTGGGCTAGCGGGGGGGCAGAGACCCAGTACTTC.

This clonotype came up many times. This chain links TRBV12-5 with TRBJ2-3; D is perhaps TRBD1 (6 bases). V lost 5 bases and J 1 base, leaving 19 bases between the germline ends. The CDR3 has 17 amino acids. Germline CDR1 reads LGHNT; CDR2 reads FRNRAP. CDR3 region: CASGAINSGHRTDTQYF. In DNA, the CDR3 is TGTGCTAGTGGTGCCATAAATTCGGGACATCGCACAGATACGCAGTATTTT.

This clonotype was recorded a few times. This chain joins TRBV6-2 or TRBV6-3 and TRBJ1-1; D not resolved. V was trimmed by 5 bases and J by 4 bases, leaving 14 bases between them. Germline V gene sequence: CDR1 MNHEY, CDR2 SVGEGT. This CDR3 has 14 residues. In DNA form, the CDR3 reads TGTGCCAGCAGTCCCTCGGGTGGAAGCACTGAAGCTTTCTTT. Protein sequence: CASSPSGGSTEAFF.

This clonotype occurred many times. The CDR3 protein is CASSGRLAGPSYNEQFF. The CDR3, as DNA: TGTGCCAGCAGCGGTCGACTAGCGGGACCCTCCTACAATGAGCAGTTCTTC. The gene calls are TRBV7-9 and TRBJ2-1, with 11 bases matching TRBD2. This CDR3 spans 17 amino acids. Germline trimming cut 5 bases from V and 0 bases from J; bases unmatched to any gene: 6. Germline V gives CDR1 SEHNR, CDR2 FQNEAQ (reference sequence).

This clonotype came up many times. V gene TRBV7-2 combines with J gene TRBJ1-2; D gene ambiguous. The germline CDR1 and CDR2 sequences are SGHTA and FQGNSA. Trimming removed 5 bases at V and 5 bases at J, with 15 bases between. The CDR3 runs to 14 residues. CDR3 residues: CASSQASGIYGYTF. The CDR3 DNA reads as TGTGCCAGCAGCCAGGCTAGCGGAATTTATGGCTACACCTTC.

The chain is built from TRBV2 and TRBJ2-7; D perhaps matches TRBD2 (6 bases). The CDR3 is 14 amino acids. From germline, CDR1 is SNHLY and CDR2 FYNNEI. The V end was cut by 8 bases, the J end by 7 bases, with 21 bases between. The CDR3 reads CASDRERAVGEQYF. CDR3 in DNA: TGTGCCAGCGATAGAGAGCGGGCCGTCGGTGAGCAGTACTTC.

In its sample, this clonotype was seen many times. J is TRBJ1-1 and V is TRBV7-2; TRBD1 aligns across 11 bases. The CDR3 has 15 amino acids. Germline V gene data show CDR1 as SGHTA and CDR2 as FQGNSA. J gave up 6 bases and V 5 bases, and 8 bases lay outside the gene matches. In DNA, the CDR3 is TGTGCCAGCAGCGGAATGGGACAGGGGGGCCCTGAAGCTTTCTTT. This codes for CASSGMGQGGPEAFF.

A few counts support this clonotype. The chain carries TRBV7-3 and TRBJ1-1, with D hard to call. From germline, CDR1 is SGHTA and CDR2 FQGTGA. Between the trimmed V and J ends, which lost 2 bases and 3 bases, there was a span of 7 bases. The CDR3 totals 13 residues. Here the CDR3 reads CASSLVPHTEAFF. The CDR3 region has the DNA TGTGCCAGCAGCTTAGTCCCACACACTGAAGCTTTCTTT.